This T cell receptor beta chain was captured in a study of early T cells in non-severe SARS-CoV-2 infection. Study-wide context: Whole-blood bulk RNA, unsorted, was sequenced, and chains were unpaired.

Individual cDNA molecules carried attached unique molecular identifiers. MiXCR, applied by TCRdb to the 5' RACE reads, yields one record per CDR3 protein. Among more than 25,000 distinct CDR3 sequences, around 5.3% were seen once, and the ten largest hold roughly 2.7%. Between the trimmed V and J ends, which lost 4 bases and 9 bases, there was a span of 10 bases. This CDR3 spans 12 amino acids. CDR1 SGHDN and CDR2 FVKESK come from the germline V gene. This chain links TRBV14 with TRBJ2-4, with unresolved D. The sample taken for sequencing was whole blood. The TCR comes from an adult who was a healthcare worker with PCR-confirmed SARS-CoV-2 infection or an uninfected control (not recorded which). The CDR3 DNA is TGTGCCAGCAGCCCCCTAGGAAGCATTCAGTACTTC. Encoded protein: CASSPLGSIQYF. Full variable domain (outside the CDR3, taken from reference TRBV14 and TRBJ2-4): EAGVTQFPSHSVIEKGQTVTLRCDPISGHDNLYWYRRVMGKEIKFLLHFVKESKQDESGMPNNRFLAERTGGTYSTLKVQPAELEDSGVYFCASSPLGSIQYFGAGTRLSVL.